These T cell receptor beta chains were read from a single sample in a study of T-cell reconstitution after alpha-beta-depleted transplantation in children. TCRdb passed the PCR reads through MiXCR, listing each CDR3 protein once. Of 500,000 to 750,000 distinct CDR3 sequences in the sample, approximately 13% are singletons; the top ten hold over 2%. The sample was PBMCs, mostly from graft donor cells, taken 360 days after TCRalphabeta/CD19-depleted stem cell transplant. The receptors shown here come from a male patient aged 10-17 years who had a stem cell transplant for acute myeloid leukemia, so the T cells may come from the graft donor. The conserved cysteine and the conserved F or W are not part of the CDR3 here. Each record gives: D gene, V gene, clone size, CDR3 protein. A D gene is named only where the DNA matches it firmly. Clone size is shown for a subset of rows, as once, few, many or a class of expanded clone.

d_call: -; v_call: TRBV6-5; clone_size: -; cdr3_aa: ASSYSRQGQYQETQY
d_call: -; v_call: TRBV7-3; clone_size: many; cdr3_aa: ASSLTGEIASNEQF
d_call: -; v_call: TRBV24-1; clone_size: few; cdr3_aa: ATSDLSKGWTVSRDEQF
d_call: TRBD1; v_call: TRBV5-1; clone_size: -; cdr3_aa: ASSSQGSGDEQF
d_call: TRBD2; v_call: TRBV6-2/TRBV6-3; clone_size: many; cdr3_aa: ASSSGISYEQY
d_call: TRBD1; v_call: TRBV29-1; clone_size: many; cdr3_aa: SVTGTGVIEQY
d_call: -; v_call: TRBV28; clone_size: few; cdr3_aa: ASSYPQVNTEAF
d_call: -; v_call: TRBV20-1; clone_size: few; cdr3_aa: SASRTRNTGELF
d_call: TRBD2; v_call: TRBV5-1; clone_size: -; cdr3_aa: ASSSGTSGRLYNEQF
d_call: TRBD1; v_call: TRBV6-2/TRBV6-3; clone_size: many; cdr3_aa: ASSPGQGGQPQH
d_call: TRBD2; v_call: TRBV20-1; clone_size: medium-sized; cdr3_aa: SARDLLAGSQETQY
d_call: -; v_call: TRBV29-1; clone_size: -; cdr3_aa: SVGKGRPNVQF
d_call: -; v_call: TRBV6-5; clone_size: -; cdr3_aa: ASSYIGQPNTEAF
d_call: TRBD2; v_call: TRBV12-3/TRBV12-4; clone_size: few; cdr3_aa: ASSFLAGGGNEQY
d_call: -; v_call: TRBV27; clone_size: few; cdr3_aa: ASSREGFPYEQY
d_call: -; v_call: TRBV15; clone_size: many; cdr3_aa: ATSRDGPKQY
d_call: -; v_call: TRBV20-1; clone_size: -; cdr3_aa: GKPLRESTEAF
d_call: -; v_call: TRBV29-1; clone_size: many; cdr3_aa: SVEDPITGSSGELF
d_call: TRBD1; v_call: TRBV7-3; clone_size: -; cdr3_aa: ASSSQGAVSDTQY
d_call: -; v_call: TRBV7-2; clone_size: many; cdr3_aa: ASSLVTGSKNIQY
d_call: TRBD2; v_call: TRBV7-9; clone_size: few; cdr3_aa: ASSLILAGPSSYEQY
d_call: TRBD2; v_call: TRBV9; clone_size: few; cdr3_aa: ASSVAPGGEQY
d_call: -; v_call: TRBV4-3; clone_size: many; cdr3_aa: ASSQVRSGANVLT
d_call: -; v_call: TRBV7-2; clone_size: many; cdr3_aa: ASSFLRGSGELF
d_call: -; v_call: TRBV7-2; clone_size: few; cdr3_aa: ASSFQGSNEKLF
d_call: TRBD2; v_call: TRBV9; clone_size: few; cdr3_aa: ASSATSGGAETQY
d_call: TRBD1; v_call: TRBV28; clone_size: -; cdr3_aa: ASRPTGVGNQPQH
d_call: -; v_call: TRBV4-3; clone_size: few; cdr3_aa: ASSQDKRAYYEQY
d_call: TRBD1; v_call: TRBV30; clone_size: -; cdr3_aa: AWGTGSYNEQF
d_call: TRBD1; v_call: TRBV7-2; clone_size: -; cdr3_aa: ASSLGTGAQQF
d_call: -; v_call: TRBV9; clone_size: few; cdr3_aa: ASSGAMGRFAGVQF
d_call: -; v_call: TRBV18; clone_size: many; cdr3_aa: ASSPKTSSYEQY
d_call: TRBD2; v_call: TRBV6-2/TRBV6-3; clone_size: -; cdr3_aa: ASSYIRGGTYEQY
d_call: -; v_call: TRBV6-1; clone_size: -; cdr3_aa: ASRPYRGLYEQY
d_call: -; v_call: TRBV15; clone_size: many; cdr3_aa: ATTRGTNTGELF
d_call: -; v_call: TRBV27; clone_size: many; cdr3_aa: ASSTGFGGYT
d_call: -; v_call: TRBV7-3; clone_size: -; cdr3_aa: ASSLSPQGGQY
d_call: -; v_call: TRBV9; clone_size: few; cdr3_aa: ASSVARESSYEQY
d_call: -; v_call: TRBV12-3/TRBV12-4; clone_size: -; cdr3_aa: ASSFQPDGLNQPQH
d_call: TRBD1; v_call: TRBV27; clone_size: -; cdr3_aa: ASSFRQGGDQPQH
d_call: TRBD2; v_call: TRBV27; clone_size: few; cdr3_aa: ASRTAGGPIGQF
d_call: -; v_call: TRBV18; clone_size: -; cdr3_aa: ASSPPWDSHEQY
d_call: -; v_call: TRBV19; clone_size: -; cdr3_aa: ASSIKANSYEQY
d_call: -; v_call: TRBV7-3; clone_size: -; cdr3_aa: ASSRAVGETQY
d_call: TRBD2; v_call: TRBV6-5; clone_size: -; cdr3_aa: ASSYLSSGFSYEQY
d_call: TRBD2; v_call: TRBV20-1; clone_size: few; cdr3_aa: SARGLAGVHSYEQY
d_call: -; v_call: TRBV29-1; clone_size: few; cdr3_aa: SAQSSGDYEQY